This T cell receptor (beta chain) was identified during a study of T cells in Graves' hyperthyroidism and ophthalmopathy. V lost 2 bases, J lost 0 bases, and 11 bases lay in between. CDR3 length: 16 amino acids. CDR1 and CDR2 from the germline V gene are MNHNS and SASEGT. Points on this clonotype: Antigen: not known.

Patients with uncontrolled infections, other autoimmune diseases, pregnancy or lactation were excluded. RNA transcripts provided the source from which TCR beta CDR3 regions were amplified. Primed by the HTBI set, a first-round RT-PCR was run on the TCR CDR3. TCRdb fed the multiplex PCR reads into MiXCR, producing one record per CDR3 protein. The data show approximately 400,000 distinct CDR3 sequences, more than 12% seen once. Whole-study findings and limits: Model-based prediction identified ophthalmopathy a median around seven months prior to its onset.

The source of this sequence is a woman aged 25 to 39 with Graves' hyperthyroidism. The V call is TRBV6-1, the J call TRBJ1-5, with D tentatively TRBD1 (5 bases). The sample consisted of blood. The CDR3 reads CASSELGHYSNQPQHF. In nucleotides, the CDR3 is TGTGCCAGCAGTGAATTGGGGCACTATAGCAATCAGCCCCAGCATTTT.